This entry concerns a single T cell receptor (beta chain). Its antigen is undetermined. The sample originates from a study of cytomegalovirus exposure and HLA in healthy donors. Study-level information: Counted in an early data release were approximately 80 million unique TCRs from HLA-typed donors. Overall study results and limits: A later analysis showed HLA-associated TCR beta chains outstripping equally common others in clonal expansion. HLA allele associations emerged for around 15,000 TCR beta sequences in a later analysis, at 0.05 false discovery rate.

There are 13 residues in the CDR3. In germline, CDR1 is SGHNT, CDR2 YENEEA. V lost 3 bases and J lost 9, with 13 bases in between. The PCR ran on 60 Vbeta and 13 Jbeta primers. Generated by immunoSEQ multiplex PCR, the TCRdb table keeps only in-frame clones and is missing some. The table lists some 150,000 clones, approximately 80% of them singletons. The J gene is TRBJ2-3, the V gene TRBV11-3; TRBD1 is a possible D gene (6 bases). The receptor was derived from a middle-aged woman in good health and CMV-seropositive. Sequences were obtained from PBMCs. The chain's CDR3 is CASSFGRRGTQYF. In DNA, the CDR3 is TGTGCCAGCAGCTTCGGGCGCAGGGGCACGCAGTATTTT.